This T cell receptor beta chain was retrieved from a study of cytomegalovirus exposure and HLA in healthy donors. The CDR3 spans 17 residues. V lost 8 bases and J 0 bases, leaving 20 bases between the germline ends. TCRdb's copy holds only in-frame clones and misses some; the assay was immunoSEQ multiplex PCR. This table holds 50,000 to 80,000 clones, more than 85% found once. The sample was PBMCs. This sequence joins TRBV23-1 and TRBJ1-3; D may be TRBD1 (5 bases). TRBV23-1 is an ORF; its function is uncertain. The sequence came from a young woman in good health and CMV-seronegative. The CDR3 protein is CASLQGCGPDSGNTIYF. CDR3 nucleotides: TGCGCCAGCCTCCAGGGATGTGGGCCAGACTCTGGAAACACCATATATTTT.